This TCR beta chain appears in the sequencing data of a study of cytomegalovirus exposure and HLA in healthy donors (dated by TCRdb to the late 2010s). Some background on the complete study: According to an earlier analysis of a few hundred of the donors, about 179 million T cells yielded roughly 110 million unique TCR beta sequences and 250 to 350 Gb of sequence data. Donor age, sex, ethnicity and CMV serostatus were collected together with the repertoire data. A later genetic analysis used genome-wide SNP genotypes for about 65% of the 666 donors, treating that subset as a discovery cohort. A separate validation cohort of 100 to 150 different subjects was used in addition to the roughly 670-subject first cohort. Roughly 300 gigabases of sequencing data and approximately 84 million unique TCR sequences were included in an early release covering over 600 HLA-typed donors. To predict cytomegalovirus infection status, the study brought together high-throughput TCR immunosequencing, statistical association of individual TCRs with disease status, and machine learning. The genetic ancestry cluster associated with self-reported Caucasian donors included approximately 85% of the 300 to 450 genotyped donors. Both class I and class II loci were covered by HLA typing, at four-digit resolution. Four to six DR-DQ haplotypes were handled as single units for association and clustering, since linkage in the cohort was strong. All discovery cohort repertoires had been generated using a single sequencing platform. The T cell repertoires of 666 subjects were profiled by immunosequencing and related to cytomegalovirus serostatus. A later analysis re-examined previously published TCR beta repertoires from hundreds of donors and added high-resolution HLA genotyping to investigate patterns of TCR occurrence. The study aimed to test whether cataloging public T cell receptors could reveal signatures of past pathogen exposure. Across 398 genotyped donors of the cohort, an average of about 200,000 unique TCR beta nucleotide sequences per donor were sequenced, and roughly 18% of those sequences were non-productive. The later analysis used no new phenotypic data to find candidate immune exposures, relying instead on TCR beta sequences and their occurrence across donors. In an earlier analysis of roughly 600 of the donors, high-throughput TCR beta sequencing was used to judge whether each TCR beta V gene segment behaved as functional or pseudogenic. Typing coverage varied by locus: roughly 620-640 donors for A, B, C, DRB1 and DQB1; more than 500 for DQA1; over 600 for DPA1; 450 to 480 for DPB1. Points the paper makes about the study in general: A later analysis found that most CMV-associated TCR beta chains appeared HLA-restricted, with HLA associations seemingly driven largely by CMV exposure. Several of the top co-occurrence clusters appeared to be linked to parvovirus B19, influenza, CMV and Epstein-Barr virus, according to a later analysis. Because HLA typing was missing for some donors at each locus, association tests included only the typed subset. While some public TCRs were present in many individuals, most TCR sequences turned up only very rarely across donors. A cluster of highly shared sequence variants was judged likely to represent a technical artifact of the sequencing pipeline. In vitro tests confirmed that a few of the cytomegalovirus-associated TCR beta chains recognize cytomegalovirus antigens. In a later analysis, TCR association rates were found to vary across HLA loci, with the most associated TCRs seen for DRB1 alleles and the fewest for HLA-C alleles. A total of 150 to 200 TCR beta chains were listed by the study as associated with cytomegalovirus. When HLA alleles, especially DR and DQ, strongly co-occurred, attributing TCR associations to individual alleles was difficult. According to a later genetic analysis, donors in an Asian-associated ancestry cluster had fewer N-insertions in productive TCRs than the approximately 700-donor mean. Correlated functional status among segregating V segments might reflect linkage disequilibrium, but an unknown experimental factor could not be ruled out. The cohort was sequenced for TCR beta chains only, and without alpha or paired-chain data the features that could be detected were limited. A further reported finding was that TCR beta sequences accurately predicted the HLA-A and HLA-B alleles for most subjects in the first cohort. The earlier analysis of approximately 540 of the donors excluded approximately 15 rarely observed V segments, including chromosome 9 orphons, because counts were too low. Specific HLA alleles were associated with 16,951 TCR beta sequences at a false discovery rate of 0.05 in a later analysis. For the cohort, immune exposure information was limited to CMV serostatus. According to the authors, the approach could potentially be generalized to other disease states and immunological phenotypes. In a later analysis, HLA-associated TCR beta chains were found to be more clonally expanded and to have lower generation probabilities than equally common non-associated chains. The classifier was reported to diagnose cytomegalovirus status with high specificity and sensitivity in both the original and validation cohorts. A later genetic analysis associated a missense DCLRE1C variant with V-gene and J-gene trimming of TCR beta chains, and an independent cohort replicated the association. An earlier analysis of approximately 600 of the donors showed that most TCR beta V segments appeared in productive rearrangements either about 87% or about 30% of the time, which broadly matched IMGT annotations. Some IMGT-functional V segments, including TRBV6-2 and TRBV6-3, could not be distinguished by the 87-base-pair reads and were therefore excluded. Sequencing depth was assumed to be roughly uniform across donors in the presence/absence analyses, though that assumption may not hold.

To prepare the library, the immunoSEQ multiplex PCR assay was applied. The multiplex PCR relied on a mix of 60 forward primers for TCR Vbeta segments and 13 reverse primers for TCR Jbeta segments. A multiplex PCR assay on genomic DNA amplified the CDR3 region of rearranged TCR beta genes. Amplified TCR beta libraries were sequenced as 87-base-pair reads on the Illumina HiSeq System. The authors processed their data as follows. A later analysis tallied tens of millions of unique TCR beta chains across the 700 or so repertoires, and some 12 million of those chains were shared by two or more donors. Raw reads were error-corrected and collapsed into unique sequences with a nearest-neighbor algorithm that merged closely related sequences to remove PCR and sequencing errors. Alignment of CDR3 sequences to IMGT reference sequences was used to assign V, D and J gene segments. For a sequence to be retained, at least a six-nucleotide match to both a V gene segment and a J gene segment was required. A rearrangement counted as productive if the CDR3 had no stop codons and remained in frame with V and J, and every other rearrangement counted as non-productive. CDR3 was defined according to IMGT convention as the region running from the second conserved V-encoded cysteine to the conserved J-encoded phenylalanine. Sequences without an unambiguous match to a single V gene segment were excluded from the earlier analysis of 500 to 700 of the donors. An earlier analysis of fewer than 750 of the donors called V segments functional above 56.7% productive rearrangements and segregating when the between-donor standard deviation exceeded 5%. A statistical classification framework was built for diagnosing cytomegalovirus status from the catalog of TCR beta chain sequences. In a later analysis, V and J genes were assigned by comparing TCR nucleotide sequences against IMGT/GENE-DB human TR gene sequences. The TCRdist pipeline was used in a later analysis to assign CDR3 sequences and most-parsimonious VDJ recombination scenarios. A later analysis defined each TCR beta chain by its CDR3 amino acid sequence plus V-gene family, and excluded reads lacking a unique V-gene family. To address suspected cross-contamination and a sequencing artifact, a later analysis removed a few hundred highly shared, low-generation-probability nucleotide sequences. A later analysis calculated a clonal expansion index for each public chain from normalized within-repertoire ranks of inferred template counts. Generation probabilities in a later analysis came from a VDJ recombination model fitted to out-of-frame rearrangements, and those results were checked against IGoR. In a later analysis, TCR-TCR, TCR-HLA and TCR-CMV co-occurrence was scored with hypergeometric tests, and a repertoire-size bias correction was applied to TCR pairs. False discovery rates were estimated in a later analysis by permuting HLA or CMV assignments 20 times. In a later analysis, co-occurring TCRs were grouped using DBSCAN, with TCRdist sequence similarity added in when clustering inside HLA-allele-positive subsets. Repertoires with fewer than 30,000 or more than 120,000 public chains were left out of co-occurrence clustering, as were roughly five repertoires with anomalous nucleotide sharing. What TCRdb holds here is the immuneACCESS table cut down to in-frame rearrangements. Part of the clones is not present; checked against another copy, under half of the missing clones reflect an unresolved V gene, and the others are unexplained. V and J calls and clone size are copied from that table; D and trimming were computed from the DNA. Within this sample are over 150,000 clones, with around 77% of them counted one time only. The top ten hold nearly 3% of the sample.

The cohort consisted of more than 650 healthy bone marrow donors. At the time of sampling, all cohort members were nominally healthy, though unrecorded immune exposures were likely present. The donor was CMV seronegative and belonged to the group of 352 seronegative cohort members. Every donor gave a peripheral blood sample, and the peripheral blood mononuclear cells from that sample were used for TCR beta sequencing. The Qiagen DNeasy Blood Extraction Kit was used to extract genomic DNA from the blood cell samples. This clone was picked up a small number of times. Which antigen it targets is not known. No much larger clone is present one base from it, and per-base qualities are unavailable. Trimming takes 5 bases from V and 5 bases from J, and the germline ends sit 12 bases apart. The CDR3 holds 13 amino acids from the cysteine to the phenylalanine. Only the CDR3 part of the read is kept: 39 bases, read in frame from the first base. Based on the germline V gene, the CDR1 and CDR2 sequences are SGHTA and FQGNSA.

This sequence uses TRBV7-2 and TRBJ2-5, with a tentative D gene TRBD1 over 5 matching bases. The receptor's source is a woman aged 25 to 39 in good health and CMV-seronegative. Material for sequencing was PBMCs. The CDR3: CASSTGALETQYF. In nucleotides, the sequence is TGTGCCAGCAGCACTGGGGCCCTTGAGACCCAGTACTTC.